These T cell receptor beta chains were read from a single sample in a study of CD8+CD57+ T cells in acquired aplastic anemia. MiXCR was run by TCRdb on the reads, yielding one entry per CDR3 protein. The sample comprises just over 400,000 distinct CDR3 sequences, about two thirds of which are singletons, and approximately 3.9% rests with the top ten. The material sequenced was sorted CD4+, CD8+, or CD8+CD57+ T cells (not recorded which) from PBMCs. The receptors here all came from a human donor in good health, serving as a control. Each CDR3 is given with its conserved first and last residue. A D gene is named only where the DNA matches it firmly. Some rows mark clone size as missing; the rest say once, few, many or name a class of expanded clone.

J	D	V	size	CDR3	DNA
TRBJ1-3	NA	TRBV9	NA	CASSPGHMNTGASIYF	TGTGCCAGCAGCCCGGGACACATGAACACTGGAGCTTCCATATATTTT
TRBJ2-7	TRBD1	TRBV28	many	CASRPRDRPYEQYF	TGTGCCAGCAGACCCCGGGACAGACCCTACGAGCAGTACTTC
TRBJ1-4	NA	TRBV12-3/TRBV12-4	NA	CASREAAANEKLFF	TGTGCCAGCAGAGAGGCGGCAGCTAATGAAAAACTGTTTTTT
TRBJ1-3	NA	TRBV2	NA	CASSEFRRASGNTIYF	TGTGCCAGCAGTGAATTTCGAAGGGCCTCTGGAAACACCATATATTTT
TRBJ1-1	NA	TRBV19	many	CASTLGGNTEAFF	TGTGCCAGTACCCTCGGAGGGAACACTGAAGCTTTCTTT
TRBJ1-1	TRBD1	TRBV5-1	many	CASSPQGIGTEAFF	TGCGCCAGCAGTCCACAGGGGATCGGGACTGAAGCTTTCTTT
TRBJ2-1	NA	TRBV6-1	NA	CASVQAIIYNEQFF	TGTGCCAGCGTACAGGCAATTATCTACAATGAGCAGTTCTTC
TRBJ2-3	TRBD2	TRBV11-2	NA	CASSLGGTSGGADTQYF	TGTGCCAGCAGCTTAGGTGGGACTAGCGGGGGGGCGGATACGCAGTATTTT
TRBJ1-2	NA	TRBV19	many	CASSISDPRDYGYTF	TGTGCCAGTAGTATCTCCGATCCAAGGGACTATGGCTACACCTTC
TRBJ2-7	NA	TRBV7-2	many	CASSWRGTSYEQYF	TGTGCCAGCAGCTGGAGGGGTACTTCCTACGAGCAGTACTTC
TRBJ1-1	NA	TRBV5-1	NA	CASSLFSTRNTEAFF	TGCGCCAGCAGCTTGTTCTCCACAAGGAACACTGAAGCTTTCTTT
TRBJ2-5	NA	TRBV29-1	NA	CSARQGSETTYF	TGCAGCGCCCGCCAGGGTTCAGAGACCACGTACTTC
TRBJ2-5	NA	TRBV15	many	CATSPGETQYF	TGTGCCACCAGCCCCGGGGAGACCCAGTACTTC
TRBJ2-5	TRBD2	TRBV5-1	many	CASSLTSGGPQETQYF	TGTGCCAGCAGCTTGACTAGCGGGGGACCACAAGAGACCCAGTACTTC
TRBJ2-1	TRBD2	TRBV7-2	many	CASSFSAGSSYNEQFF	TGTGCCAGCAGCTTTTCAGCGGGGAGCTCCTACAATGAGCAGTTCTTC
TRBJ1-6	NA	TRBV4-3	NA	CASSQLNTEGSPLHF	TGCGCCAGCAGCCAACTGAACACCGAGGGTTCACCCCTCCACTTT
TRBJ1-6	NA	TRBV20-1	many	CSARGRGLSYNSPLHF	TGCAGTGCTAGAGGTCGGGGGCTGTCCTATAATTCACCCCTCCACTTT
TRBJ1-1	NA	TRBV7-3	NA	CASSWPWFSPSIFF	TGTGCCAGCAGCTGGCCTTGGTTCAGCCCCAGCATTTTCTTT
TRBJ2-5	NA	TRBV2	NA	CATRADSDTDAQYFF	TGTGCCACACGGGCGGACTCGGACACAGATGCGCAGTATTTCTTC
TRBJ1-6	NA	TRBV7-2	NA	CASSLGLAEHQLNF	TGTGCCAGCAGCTTGGGACTAGCAGAGCACCAACTGAACTTT
TRBJ1-1	TRBD1	TRBV30	many	CAWSTDRGSEAFF	TGTGCCTGGAGTACAGACAGGGGGAGTGAAGCTTTCTTT
TRBJ1-2	NA	TRBV15	NA	CASSTHPEENYGYTF	TGTGCCTCTAGCACACATCCCGAAGAGAACTATGGCTACACCTTC
TRBJ2-5	TRBD1	TRBV20-1	NA	CSALSPGQPYF	TGCAGTGCGCTCAGCCCGGGACAGCCGTACTTC
TRBJ2-1	NA	TRBV24-1	few	CATRDWGPGNNEQFF	TGTGCCACCAGGGACTGGGGCCCCGGGAACAATGAGCAGTTCTTC
TRBJ2-7	NA	TRBV7-2	NA	CASSTGPSSYEQYF	TGTGCCAGTAGCACAGGACCAAGCTCCTACGAGCAGTACTTC
TRBJ2-3	NA	TRBV19	NA	CASSTGLSTVTQYF	TGTGCCAGTAGCACGGGATTGAGCACAGTTACGCAGTATTTT
TRBJ2-7	NA	TRBV2	NA	CASSIDRGLWLHLRF	NA